This entry concerns a single TCR beta chain. 60 Vbeta and 13 Jbeta primers were used in PCR. Data came from immunoSEQ multiplex PCR; TCRdb stores just in-frame clones and leaves some out. In the table there are fewer than 80,000 clones, more than 70% of which are singletons. This entry is derived from a study of cytomegalovirus exposure and HLA in healthy donors. The CDR3 sequence is 19 residues long. Unmatched junction bases numbered 18, after V lost 5 bases and J lost 6 bases. CDR1 and CDR2 from the germline V gene are SGHRS and YFSETQ. The sequence was collected from a woman younger than 45 in good health and CMV-seronegative. The chain couples TRBV5-1 to TRBJ1-6; 9 nucleotides agree with TRBD1. The sample taken for sequencing was PBMCs. CDR3 in amino acids: CASRTGTGSLELANSPLHF. Written as DNA, the CDR3 is TGCGCCAGCAGGACCGGGACAGGGTCGCTGGAGCTAGCTAATTCACCCCTCCACTTT.